A single sample is the source of the 21 T cell receptor beta chains below, sequenced in a study of neurological immune-mediated disorders. Time point defined: longitudinal time-point 1 (baseline). Using its own MiXCR run on the 5' RACE reads, TCRdb lists one record per CDR3 protein. The sample lists tens of thousands of distinct CDR3 sequences, roughly 13% seen once, with under 5.5% in the top ten. The source material was PBMCs. These receptors all come from a female donor with HTLV-1-associated myelopathy (HAM/TSP).

This clonotype was seen ten or more times. The CDR3 region is CASSHYREVGEQYF. CDR3 DNA: TGTGCCAGCAGCCACTACAGGGAAGTAGGCGAGCAGTACTTC. The V and J genes are TRBV3-1 and TRBJ2-7; D possibly corresponds to TRBD1 (6 bases). The germline V gene encodes CDR1 LGHDT and CDR2 YNNKEL (reference sequence). Trimming left V 3 bases short and J 6 bases short, with 15 bases between. There are 14 residues in the CDR3.

This clonotype was seen at least ten times. The V gene is TRBV5-5, the J gene TRBJ2-7; 8 bases agree with TRBD1. With 0 bases clipped from V and 3 bases from J, the junction kept 11 bases outside the gene matches. CDR1 is SGHKS and CDR2 is YYEKEE in the germline V gene (reference sequence). This CDR3 is built from 17 residues. This CDR3 is CASSLAGGTLRFYEQYF. The CDR3, as DNA: TGTGCCAGCAGCTTGGCAGGGGGCACCCTTCGATTCTACGAGCAGTACTTC.

This clonotype is judged medium-sized (0.01 to 0.1%). This chain joins TRBV20-1 and TRBJ2-2, with D uncertain. The CDR3 length is 15 residues. In germline, CDR1 is DFQATT, CDR2 SNEGSKA (reference sequence). The V gene lost 6 bases and the J gene lost 1 base, with 15 bases spanning the gap. The DNA for the CDR3 is TGCAGTGCCCCGAAGGGTCCGCGGAACACCGGGGAGCTGTTTTTT. Encoded protein: CSAPKGPRNTGELFF.

This clonotype has a count of ten or more. This rearrangement joins TRBV20-1 to TRBJ2-7, with D uncertain. This CDR3 is built from 13 residues. Germline V gene data show CDR1 as DFQATT and CDR2 as SNEGSKA (reference sequence). V was clipped by 6 bases and J by 5 bases, with 17 bases between them. CDR3 nucleotides: TGCAGTGCCCAAACGGGCCACCATAACGAGCAGTACTTC. As protein: CSAQTGHHNEQYF.

By sample fraction, this clonotype is medium-sized. V is TRBV28 and J is TRBJ2-1; the match to TRBD1 covers 11 bases. The ends lost 2 bases at V and 7 bases at J; junction bases unmatched: 4. This CDR3 spans 15 amino acids. Germline V lookup: CDR1 MDHEN, CDR2 SYDVKM. This CDR3 is CASSLGTGGRNEQFF. The CDR3 DNA reads TGTGCCAGCAGTTTAGGGACAGGGGGTCGGAATGAGCAGTTCTTC. Full variable domain (remainder filled in from reference TRBV28 and TRBJ2-1): DVKVTQSSRYLVKRTGEKVFLECVQDMDHENMFWYRQDPGLGLRLIYFSYDVKMKEKGDIPEGYSVSREKKERFSLILESASTNQTSMYLCASSLGTGGRNEQFFGPGTRLTVL.

This clonotype was counted ten times or more. The chain combines TRBV5-1 with TRBJ2-1; tentatively, D is TRBD2 (6 bases). This CDR3 spans 14 amino acids. V dropped 3 bases and J dropped 4 bases, with 11 bases sitting between them. CDR1 is SGHRS and CDR2 is YFSETQ in the germline V gene. CDR3 in amino acids: CASSSGTVYNEQFF. The CDR3 nucleotides read TGCGCCAGCAGCTCAGGGACTGTATACAATGAGCAGTTCTTC.

This clonotype showed up many times. The rearrangement joins TRBV28 to TRBJ2-1, with 11 bases lining up with TRBD1. Germline CDR1 is MDHEN and CDR2 is SYDVKM. Germline trimming cut 5 bases from V and 6 bases from J; bases unmatched to any gene: 6. This CDR3 region has 15 residues. DNA for the CDR3: TGTGCCAGCAGTCTCCGGGACAGGGGGGGCAATGAGCAGTTCTTC. Amino acid sequence: CASSLRDRGGNEQFF.

This clonotype was observed at least ten times. The chain carries TRBV11-2 and TRBJ1-1; D may be TRBD1 (6 bases). Germline CDR1 is SGHAT and CDR2 is FQNNGV. The V gene lost 6 bases and the J gene lost 3 bases, with 17 bases spanning the gap. The CDR3 sequence is 15 residues long. This CDR3 is CASSSIGGTHTEAFF. CDR3 coding DNA: TGTGCCAGCAGTTCGATCGGGGGCACTCACACTGAAGCTTTCTTT. The full variable domain, rest sourced from reference TRBV11-2 and TRBJ1-1, is EAGVAQSPRYKIIEKRQSVAFWCNPISGHATLYWYQQILGQGPKLLIQFQNNGVVDDSQLPKDRFSAERLKGVDSTLKIQPAKLEDSAVYLCASSSIGGTHTEAFFGQGTRLTVV.

This clonotype appeared many times. V gene TRBV5-1 combines with J gene TRBJ1-1; 9 positions agree with TRBD1. The germline V gene encodes CDR1 SGHRS and CDR2 YFSETQ. This CDR3 region has 15 residues. V dropped 4 bases and J dropped 3; count of bases not matched to a gene: 7. This CDR3 is CASSKGTGWDTEAFF. For the CDR3, the DNA is TGCGCCAGCAGCAAAGGGACAGGGTGGGACACTGAAGCTTTCTTT.

This clonotype was seen many times. The J gene is TRBJ2-7, the V gene TRBV12-3 or TRBV12-4, with TRBD2 matching over 8 bases. The trim removed 6 bases at V and 3 bases at J, leaving 7 bases unmatched. The CDR3 has 14 residues. The CDR3 region is CASSRGGASYEQYF. The CDR3 coding sequence is TGTGCCAGCAGCCGGGGGGGGGCTAGCTACGAGCAGTACTTC.

The sample holds many counts of this clonotype. The chain has TRBV3-1 and TRBJ1-1; 8 nucleotides line up with TRBD1. V lost 4 bases to trimming and J lost 9 bases; unmatched junction nucleotides: 16. The germline gives CDR1 LGHDT, CDR2 YNNKEL (reference sequence). The CDR3 runs to 16 residues. The CDR3 DNA follows: TGTGCCAGCAGCCGGTCAGCGGGCGGGACAGGCCTCCAAGCTTTCTTT. Its protein is CASSRSAGGTGLQAFF.

This clonotype was seen many times. This chain connects TRBV4-1 to TRBJ1-5; possibly TRBD1 for D (5 bases). The germline V gene encodes CDR1 MGHRA and CDR2 YSYEKL. The CDR3 has 15 amino acids. V gave up 0 bases and J gave up 4 bases, with 10 bases separating them. Written as DNA, the CDR3 is TGCGCCAGCAGCCAAGATTCAGGGAATAATCAGCCCCAGCATTTT. Translating gives CASSQDSGNNQPQHF.

J is TRBJ1-3 and V is TRBV27; 8 bases fit TRBD1. The CDR3 runs 16 residues. The V gene's germline CDR1 is MNHEY and CDR2 SMNVEV (reference sequence). After removal of 5 bases from V and 0 bases from J, the junction contained 6 bases not matched to a gene. The CDR3 protein is CASSPYRGSSGNTIYF. CDR3 nucleotides: TGTGCCAGCAGTCCGTACAGGGGGAGCTCTGGAAACACCATATATTTT.

There are many counts of this clonotype. V usage is TRBV5-1 and J usage is TRBJ1-1, with D possibly matching TRBD1 (5 bases). Per the germline V gene, CDR1 is SGHRS and CDR2 is YFSETQ. The CDR3 contains 14 residues. Between the trimmed V and J ends, which lost 4 bases and 3 bases, there was a span of 13 bases. The CDR3 sequence: CASSTSQDYTEAFF. The CDR3 DNA reads as TGCGCCAGCAGCACCTCACAGGACTACACTGAAGCTTTCTTT.

This clonotype is classed as medium-sized. CDR3 sequence: CASSLLAGEEQYF. The CDR3 nucleotides are TGTGCCAGCTCGCTCCTAGCGGGGGAAGAGCAGTACTTC. The chain has TRBV18 and TRBJ2-7; 10 positions match TRBD2. CDR1 is KGHSH, CDR2 LQKENI, per germline. The V segment lost 6 bases and the J segment 7 bases; nucleotides outside the gene matches: 6. This CDR3 is 13 amino acids long.

V and J are TRBV21-1 and TRBJ1-5; the tabulated D call, TRBD1, remains unverified against the DNA. TRBV21-1 is given as a pseudogene. The CDR3 has 16 amino acids. The CDR3, as DNA: TGTGCCAGCAGCAGCTACCGGGACAGAATGCATCAGCCCCAGCATTTT. It specifies CASSSYRDRMHQPQHF.

This clonotype was seen at least ten times. This rearrangement joins TRBV6-5 to TRBJ1-5; TRBD1 matches 9 bases. The V segment lost 5 bases and the J segment 4 bases; nucleotides outside the gene matches: 3. Germline CDR1 is MNHEY and CDR2 is SVGAGI. The CDR3 is 14 residues long. The DNA for the CDR3 is TGTGCCAGCAGTGACAGGGGGGGTAATCAGCCCCAGCATTTT. Its translation is CASSDRGGNQPQHF.

This clonotype was observed at least ten times. The rearrangement links TRBV20-1 to TRBJ1-2, with a weak D call TRBD1 (6 bases). With 2 bases removed from V and 7 bases from J, the gap between germline ends came to 17 bases. Germline CDR1 and CDR2: DFQATT and SNEGSKA (reference sequence). The CDR3 is made up of 14 amino acids. CDR3 sequence (DNA): TGCAGTGCTAGACTAGCGCAGGGGAGATTTGGCTACACCTTC. It specifies CSARLAQGRFGYTF.

V and J are TRBV18 and TRBJ2-1, with D possibly being TRBD2 (5 bases). Germline CDR1 KGHSH, CDR2 LQKENI. Trimming left V 0 bases short and J 6 bases short, with 12 bases between. The CDR3 contains 15 residues. The chain's CDR3 is CASSPPRSGINEQFF. The CDR3 DNA is TGTGCCAGCTCACCACCTCGATCGGGGATCAATGAGCAGTTCTTC.

There are many counts of this clonotype. The rearrangement uses TRBV9 and TRBJ1-4, with D possibly TRBD1 on 6 matching bases. Germline lookup yields CDR1 SGDLS and CDR2 YYNGEE. The CDR3 has 14 amino acids. V gave up 3 bases and J gave up 8 bases, with 14 bases separating them. CDR3 sequence: CASSATGGYEKLFF. The CDR3 bases are TGTGCCAGCAGCGCGACAGGTGGTTACGAAAAACTGTTTTTT.

This clonotype was recorded at least ten times. J is TRBJ2-5 and V is TRBV5-1; 7 nucleotides line up with TRBD1. Unmatched junction bases numbered 5, after V lost 1 base and J lost 2 bases. The CDR3 spans 15 residues. The germline V gene has CDR1 SGHRS and CDR2 YFSETQ. The CDR3 loop reads CASSLTGVWQETQYF. The CDR3 region has the DNA TGCGCCAGCAGCTTGACAGGGGTTTGGCAAGAGACCCAGTACTTC.